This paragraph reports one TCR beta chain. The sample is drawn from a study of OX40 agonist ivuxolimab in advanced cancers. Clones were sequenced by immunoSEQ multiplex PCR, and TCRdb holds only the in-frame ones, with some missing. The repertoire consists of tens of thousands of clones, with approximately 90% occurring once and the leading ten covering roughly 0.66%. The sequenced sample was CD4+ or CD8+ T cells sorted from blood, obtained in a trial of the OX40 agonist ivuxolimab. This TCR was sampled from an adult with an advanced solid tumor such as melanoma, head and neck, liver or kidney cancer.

CDR3 sequence: CASSLGTRFTEAFF. In DNA form, the CDR3 reads TGCGCCAGCAGCTTGGGGACCCGGTTCACTGAAGCTTTCTTT. The gene calls are TRBV5-1 and TRBJ1-1, with no clear D. CDR1 and CDR2 (germline): SGHRS, YFSETQ. The CDR3 length is 14 residues. V was shortened by 0 bases and J by 4 bases, with 10 bases between the two germline ends.